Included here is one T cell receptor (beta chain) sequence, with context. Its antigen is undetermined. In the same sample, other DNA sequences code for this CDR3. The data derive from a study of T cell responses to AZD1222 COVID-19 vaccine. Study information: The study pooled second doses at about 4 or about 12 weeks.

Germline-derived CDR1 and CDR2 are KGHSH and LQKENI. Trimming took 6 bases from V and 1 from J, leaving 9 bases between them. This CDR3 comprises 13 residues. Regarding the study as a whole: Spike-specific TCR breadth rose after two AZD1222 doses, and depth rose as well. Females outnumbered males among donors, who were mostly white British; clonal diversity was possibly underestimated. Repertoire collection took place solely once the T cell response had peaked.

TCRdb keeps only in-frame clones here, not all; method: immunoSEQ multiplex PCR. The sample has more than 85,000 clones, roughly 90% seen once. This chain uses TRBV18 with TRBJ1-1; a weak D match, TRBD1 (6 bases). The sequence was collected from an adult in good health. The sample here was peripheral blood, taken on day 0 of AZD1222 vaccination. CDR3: CASSLTGNTEAFF. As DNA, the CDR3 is TGTGCCAGCTCGTTGACAGGGAACACTGAAGCTTTCTTT.